The rows below give T cell receptor beta chains drawn from one sample of a study of human T cells and chemical hapten exposure. Via MiXCR, TCRdb re-called the RACE reads, giving one row per CDR3 protein. This table has around 120,000 distinct CDR3 sequences, 9% to 14% appearing once. The material was whole blood, obtained in connection with sensitization to the hapten diphenylcyclopropenone (DPC). These receptors originate from a woman aged 45 to 65 with alopecia areata. Some clones in this sample may be carry-over from other donors' samples. Both conserved end residues are part of each CDR3. Fields, in order: V gene, D gene, CDR3 length, clone size, J gene, CDR3 DNA, CDR3 protein. The D gene is left open where the match is weak. The size field is filled for only some rows; it gives once, few, many or a size class.

V: TRBV20-1
D: .
length: 13
size: few
J: TRBJ2-2
DNA: TGCAGTGCCATAGCAGGGGCTACCGGGGAGCTGTTTTTT
CDR3: CSAIAGATGELFF

V: TRBV29-1
D: .
length: 12
size: .
J: TRBJ1-1
DNA: TGCAGCATTCGAGGGCTCGACACTGAAGCTTTCTTT
CDR3: CSIRGLDTEAFF

V: TRBV5-1
D: .
length: 16
size: .
J: TRBJ1-3
DNA: TGCGCCAGCAGCTTCGGGAGCCTGAGCTCTGGAAACACCATATATTTT
CDR3: CASSFGSLSSGNTIYF

V: TRBV6-1
D: .
length: 15
size: many
J: TRBJ2-7
DNA: TGTGCCAGCAGTGAATTTTTTGCAGGACCCTACGAGCAGTACTTC
CDR3: CASSEFFAGPYEQYF

V: TRBV27
D: TRBD1
length: 14
size: .
J: TRBJ1-4
DNA: TGTGCCAGCAGCTACAGGGGAACTAATGAAAAACTGTTTTTT
CDR3: CASSYRGTNEKLFF

V: TRBV20-1
D: .
length: 15
size: few
J: TRBJ1-6
DNA: TGCAGTGCTCCCCGGGGGGAGCCCTATAATTCACCCCTCCACTTT
CDR3: CSAPRGEPYNSPLHF

V: TRBV20-1
D: .
length: 13
size: many
J: TRBJ2-7
DNA: TGCAGTGCTAGGGGCGGGTTTGCCTACGAGCAGTACTTC
CDR3: CSARGGFAYEQYF

V: TRBV5-4
D: .
length: 16
size: few
J: TRBJ2-3
DNA: TGTGCCAGCAGCTTGCGGGCGGGCAGTTACACAGATACGCAGTATTTT
CDR3: CASSLRAGSYTDTQYF

V: TRBV11-3
D: .
length: 14
size: .
J: TRBJ2-7
DNA: TGTGCCAGCAGCTCGCGGGACAGCTCCTACGAGCAGTACTTC
CDR3: CASSSRDSSYEQYF

V: TRBV18
D: TRBD1
length: 17
size: .
J: TRBJ1-2
DNA: TGTGCCAGCTCCTCCGGGACAGGGGGCTCGGCTAACTATGGCTACACCTTC
CDR3: CASSSGTGGSANYGYTF